A single sample is the source of the 15 T cell receptor beta chains below, sequenced in a study of OX40 agonist ivuxolimab in advanced cancers. Method: immunoSEQ multiplex PCR; TCRdb's copy keeps in-frame clones and lacks some. This table holds about 76,000 clones, 85% found once. Specimen: CD4+ or CD8+ T cells sorted from blood, collected in a trial of the OX40 agonist ivuxolimab. The receptors originated from an adult with an advanced solid tumor such as melanoma, head and neck, liver or kidney cancer.

The chain carries TRBV6-5 and TRBJ2-7; D remains unclear. The length of the CDR3 is 12 residues. Trimming pared 5 bases from V and 4 bases from J, leaving 9 bases between. Germline CDR1 is MNHEY and CDR2 is SVGAGI. Here the CDR3 DNA reads TGTGCCAGCAGTCCTAACCGGTACGAGCAGTACTTC. Protein sequence: CASSPNRYEQYF.

The chain recombines TRBV7-6 with TRBJ1-1; D gene unclear. Trimming took 3 bases from V and 2 from J, leaving 10 bases between them. The CDR3 has 14 amino acids. Germline V gene sequence: CDR1 SGHVS, CDR2 FNYEAQ. The CDR3 DNA reads TGTGCCAGCAGCTTTAACGCGGCCAACACTGAAGCTTTCTTT. It is translated as CASSFNAANTEAFF.

V usage is TRBV7-9 and J usage is TRBJ1-5; the match to TRBD1 covers 7 bases. Germline V lookup: CDR1 SEHNR, CDR2 FQNEAQ (reference sequence). The ends lost 5 bases at V and 5 bases at J; junction bases unmatched: 6. This CDR3 has 14 amino acids. CDR3 nucleotides: TGTGCCAGCAGCCTTGACAGGGCCGATCAGCCCCAGCATTTT. Translating it yields CASSLDRADQPQHF.

J is TRBJ1-2 and V is TRBV27; TRBD1 agrees at 11 bases. With 1 base clipped from V and 7 bases from J, the junction kept 11 bases outside the gene matches. From germline, CDR1 is MNHEY and CDR2 SMNVEV (reference sequence). This CDR3 region has 17 residues. The CDR3 reads CASSLWMGTGGPAGYTF. As DNA, the CDR3 is TGTGCCAGCAGTTTATGGATGGGGACAGGGGGACCGGCTGGCTACACCTTC.

This clone was counted once. The chain combines TRBV14 with TRBJ1-1; D not resolved. Germline CDR1 reads SGHDN; CDR2 reads FVKESK. The CDR3 length is 12 residues. Trimming removed 1 base at V and 3 bases at J, with 3 bases between. CDR3 sequence reads: CASSQVHTEAFF. The CDR3 DNA reads as TGTGCCAGCAGCCAAGTACACACTGAAGCTTTCTTT.

This clone appeared a single time. The gene calls are TRBV9 and TRBJ2-3; the D is unclear. This CDR3 is 16 amino acids long. Between the trimmed V and J ends, which lost 3 bases and 6 bases, there was a span of 20 bases. Germline-derived CDR1 and CDR2 are SGDLS and YYNGEE. CDR3 amino acids: CASSALAFLARDTQYF. The CDR3 DNA reads TGTGCCAGCAGCGCCTTGGCGTTCTTAGCTCGGGATACGCAGTATTTT.

J is TRBJ1-4 and V is TRBV6-5, with TRBD1 as a possible D gene (6 bases). The germline V gene encodes CDR1 MNHEY and CDR2 SVGAGI. CDR3 size: 15 residues. The V end lost 7 bases, the J end lost 0 bases, and 12 bases lay between the germline ends. The CDR3 sequence is CASTQGPTTNEKLFF. As DNA, the CDR3 is TGTGCCAGCACCCAGGGGCCTACAACTAATGAAAAACTGTTTTTT.

The rearrangement uses TRBV7-2 and TRBJ2-7, with 13 bases that match TRBD2. The trim removed 3 bases at V and 0 bases at J, leaving 2 bases unmatched. CDR3 length: 16 residues. Germline CDR1 reads SGHTA; CDR2 reads FQGNSA. In DNA, the CDR3 is TGTGCCAGCAGCTTCACTAGCGGGAGGGGCTCCTACGAGCAGTACTTC. This codes for CASSFTSGRGSYEQYF.

The chain couples TRBV5-5 to TRBJ1-4; 9 bases map to TRBD1. CDR3 length: 14 residues. The germline CDR1 and CDR2 sequences are SGHKS and YYEKEE (reference sequence). Unmatched junction bases numbered 6, after V lost 4 bases and J lost 8 bases. The CDR3 nucleotides read TGTGCCAGCAGCCTGGGACAGGGTTGGGAAAAACTGTTTTTT. It translates to CASSLGQGWEKLFF. Looking up the rest from reference TRBV5-5 and TRBJ1-4 gives the full variable domain: DAGVTQSPTHLIKTRGQQVTLRCSPISGHKSVSWYQQVLGQGPQFIFQYYEKEERGRGNFPDRFSARQFPNYSSELNVNALLLGDSALYLCASSLGQGWEKLFFGSGTQLSVL.

V usage is TRBV19 and J usage is TRBJ1-1; D is unresolved. This CDR3 contains 13 residues. Germline V gives CDR1 LNHDA, CDR2 SQIVND (reference sequence). With 4 bases removed from V and 0 bases from J, the gap between germline ends came to 6 bases. This CDR3 reads CASSTRVNTEAFF. CDR3 nucleotides: TGTGCCAGTAGTACCCGGGTGAACACTGAAGCTTTCTTT.

The rearrangement uses TRBV7-2 and TRBJ2-5; unclear D gene. Germline CDR1 reads SGHTA; CDR2 reads FQGNSA. The CDR3 spans 14 residues. V was trimmed by 1 base and J by 4 bases, leaving 10 bases between them. The CDR3 sequence: CASSLGSQVETQYF. CDR3 coding DNA: TGTGCCAGCAGCTTAGGTTCCCAGGTAGAGACCCAGTACTTC.

The V call is TRBV5-1, the J call TRBJ1-1; 7 nucleotides align to TRBD1. The CDR3 sequence is 20 residues long. CDR1 is SGHRS, CDR2 YFSETQ, per germline. V was pared by 1 base and J by 4 bases, with 22 bases of the junction left unmatched. In DNA, the CDR3 is TGCGCCAGCAGCTTGAAGGGAACTTCGGTAGGGGGCGCGGGGGCCACTGAAGCTTTCTTT. Translated, it gives CASSLKGTSVGGAGATEAFF. The whole variable domain, remainder taken from reference TRBV5-1 and TRBJ1-1, is KAGVTQTPRYLIKTRGQQVTLSCSPISGHRSVSWYQQTPGQGLQFLFEYFSETQRNKGNFPGRFSGRQFSNSRSEMNVSTLELGDSALYLCASSLKGTSVGGAGATEAFFGQGTRLTVV.

The chain joins TRBV9 to TRBJ1-3; a possible D gene is TRBD1 (6 bases). The CDR3 has 16 amino acids. V was shortened by 3 bases and J by 0 bases, with 13 bases between the two germline ends. Germline-derived CDR1 and CDR2 are SGDLS and YYNGEE. The CDR3 is CASSETGQGSGNTIYF. CDR3 DNA: TGTGCCAGCAGCGAGACAGGTCAAGGCTCTGGAAACACCATATATTTT.

The chain recombines TRBV10-3 with TRBJ2-6; a possible D gene is TRBD2 (6 bases). V was trimmed by 6 bases and J by 0 bases, leaving 18 bases between them. This CDR3 comprises 18 residues. Germline V gives CDR1 ENHRY, CDR2 SYGVKD. The CDR3: CAISPIADLYSGANVLTF. The CDR3 region has the DNA TGTGCCATCAGCCCAATAGCGGATTTATACTCTGGGGCCAACGTCCTGACTTTC.

The chain carries TRBV19 and TRBJ2-5, with D perhaps TRBD1 (5 bases). The CDR3 extends over 14 amino acids. Germline lookup yields CDR1 LNHDA and CDR2 SQIVND (reference sequence). The V and J ends lost 1 base and 2 bases respectively, with 8 bases between them. CDR3 DNA: TGTGCCAGTAGTATAGTGCCAGGGCAAGAGACCCAGTACTTC. Translated, it gives CASSIVPGQETQYF.